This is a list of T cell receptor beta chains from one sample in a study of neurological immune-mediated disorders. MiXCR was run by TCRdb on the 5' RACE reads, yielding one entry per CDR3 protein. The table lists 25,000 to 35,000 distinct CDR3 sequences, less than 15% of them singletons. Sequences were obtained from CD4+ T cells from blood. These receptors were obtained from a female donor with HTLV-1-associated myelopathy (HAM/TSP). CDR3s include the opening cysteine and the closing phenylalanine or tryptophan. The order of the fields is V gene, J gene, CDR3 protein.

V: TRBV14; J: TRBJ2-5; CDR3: CASSPSGLAGRRTQYF
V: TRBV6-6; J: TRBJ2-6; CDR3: CASKRDRGSSGANVLTF
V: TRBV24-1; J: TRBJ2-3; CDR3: CANSGGQGTDTQYF
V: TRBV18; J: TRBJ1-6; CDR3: CAGSPPVENSPLHF
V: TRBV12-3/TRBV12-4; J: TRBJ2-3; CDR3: CASSRLRRGDTQYF
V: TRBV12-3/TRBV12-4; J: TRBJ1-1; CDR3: CASSFGGGAFF
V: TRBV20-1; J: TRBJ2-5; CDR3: CSAIDRVETQYF
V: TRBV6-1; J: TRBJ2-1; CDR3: CASRRFLGFDTYNEQFF
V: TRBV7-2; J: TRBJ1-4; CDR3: CASSLDGQEGEKLFF
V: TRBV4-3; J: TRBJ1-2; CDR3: CASSQDSGQGVIYGYTF
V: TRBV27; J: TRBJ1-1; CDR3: CASSSGQQQNTEAFF
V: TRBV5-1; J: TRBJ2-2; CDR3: CASSLYRARNTGELFF
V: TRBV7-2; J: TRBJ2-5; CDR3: CASSLSLGETQYF
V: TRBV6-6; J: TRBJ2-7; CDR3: CASSYLGQGEGEQYF
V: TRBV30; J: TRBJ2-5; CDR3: CAWTSGTGVETQYF
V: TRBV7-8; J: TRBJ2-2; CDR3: CASSLPGTGGTGELFF
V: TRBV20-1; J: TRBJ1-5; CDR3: CSAGQASHQPQHF
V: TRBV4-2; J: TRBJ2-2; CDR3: CASSPGAETGELFF
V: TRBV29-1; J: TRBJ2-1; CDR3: CSGRGGDEQFF
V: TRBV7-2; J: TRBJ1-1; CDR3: CASSYPGSWTEDFF
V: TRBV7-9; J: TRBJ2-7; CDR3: CASSRLGGGSREEYF
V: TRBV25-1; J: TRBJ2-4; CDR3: CASSDSNLVDKNIQYF
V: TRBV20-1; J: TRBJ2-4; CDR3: CSARVGLGNIQYF
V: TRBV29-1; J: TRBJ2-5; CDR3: CSTGTGGTGTQYF
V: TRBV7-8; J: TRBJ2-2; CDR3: CASSLALNTGELFF
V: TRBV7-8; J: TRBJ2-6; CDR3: CASSLGGPGANVLTF
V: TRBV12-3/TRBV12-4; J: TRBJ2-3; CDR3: CASSLGGARTDTQYF
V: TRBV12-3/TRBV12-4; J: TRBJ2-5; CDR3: CASTEGGYMETQYF
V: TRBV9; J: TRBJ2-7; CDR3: CASSVGDTTSYEQYF
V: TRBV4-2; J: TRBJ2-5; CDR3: CASSRSSGVQETQYF
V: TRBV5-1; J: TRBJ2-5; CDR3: CASSLGYQETQYF
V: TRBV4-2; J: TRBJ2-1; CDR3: CASSLFTSGGSYNEQFF
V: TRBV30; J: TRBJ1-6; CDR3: CAWTMGTGTQTPLHF
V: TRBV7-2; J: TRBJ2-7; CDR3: CASSLATARKQYF
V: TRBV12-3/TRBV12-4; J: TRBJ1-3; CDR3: CASSSRVPSGNTIYF
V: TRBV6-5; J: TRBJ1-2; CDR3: CASSYRGQGGYGYTF
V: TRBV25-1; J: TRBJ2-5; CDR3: CASKDRAGETQYF
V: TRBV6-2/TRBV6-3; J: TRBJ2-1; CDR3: CASTGRGDSSLYNEQFF
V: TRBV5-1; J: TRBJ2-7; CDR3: CASSGTRQGYEQYF
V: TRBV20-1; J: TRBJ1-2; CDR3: CSAGEVYDYTF
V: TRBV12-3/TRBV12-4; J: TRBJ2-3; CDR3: CATVRLAGGWSTDTQYF
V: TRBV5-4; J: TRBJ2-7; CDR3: CASNPGTSGGAHEQYF
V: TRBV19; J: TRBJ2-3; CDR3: CASRNPTGATLGTQYF
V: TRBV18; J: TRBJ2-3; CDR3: CASSPPSTITDTQYF
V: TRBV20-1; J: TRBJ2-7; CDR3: CSARDPRGLKVEEQYF
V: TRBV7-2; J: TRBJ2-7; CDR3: CASSLYQGSEEQYF
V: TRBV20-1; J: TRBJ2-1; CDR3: CSASDPSGRDNEQFF
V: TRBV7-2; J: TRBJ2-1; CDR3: CASSPGQGAFDEQFF
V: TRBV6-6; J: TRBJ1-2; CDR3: CASRSGQGNYGYTF
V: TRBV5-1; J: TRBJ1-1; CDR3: CASLAANRDTEAFF
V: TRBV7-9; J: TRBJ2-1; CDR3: CASHEQFF
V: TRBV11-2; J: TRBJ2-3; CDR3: CASSYRAQTTDTQYF
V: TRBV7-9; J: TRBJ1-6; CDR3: CASSKGRDRGSPLHF
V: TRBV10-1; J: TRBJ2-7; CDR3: CASSDYRTGNSYEQYF